The rows below give T cell receptor beta chains drawn from one sample of a study of blood T cells in healthy people across ages. A single record per CDR3 protein comes from TCRdb applying MiXCR to the 5' RACE reads. The table lists 550,000 to 800,000 distinct CDR3 sequences, less than 40% of them singletons. The sample was blood. All receptors derive from a woman older than 75 in good health. CDR3s include the opening cysteine and the closing phenylalanine or tryptophan. The D gene is left open where the match is weak. The listing skips clone size in some rows; elsewhere it reads once, few, many or a size class.

v_call	d_call	clone_size	j_call	cdr3_aa	cdr3_nt
TRBV9	-	many	TRBJ2-7	CASSVTGSSYEQYF	TGTGCCAGCAGCGTCACAGGGAGCTCCTACGAGCAGTACTTC
TRBV10-3	TRBD1	-	TRBJ1-5	CAISEERTGSQPQHF	TGTGCCATCAGTGAGGAGCGGACAGGGTCTCAGCCCCAGCATTTT
TRBV7-9	-	-	TRBJ1-1	CASSSTEGAEAFF	TGTGCCAGCAGCTCTACGGAGGGGGCTGAAGCTTTCTTT
TRBV28	-	many	TRBJ2-7	CASSLPDRREQYF	TGTGCCAGCAGTTTACCCGACAGGCGGGAGCAGTACTTC
TRBV6-1	-	few	TRBJ2-7	CASSVGQSSSYEQYF	TGTGCCAGCAGTGTCGGACAGAGCTCCTCCTACGAGCAGTACTTC
TRBV9	-	many	TRBJ1-1	CASSRDGSITEAFF	TGTGCCAGCAGCCGGGACGGAAGTATCACTGAAGCTTTCTTT
TRBV4-1	TRBD2	many	TRBJ2-3	CASSQLAGGTDTQYF	TGCGCCAGCAGCCAACTAGCGGGCGGTACAGATACGCAGTATTTT
TRBV5-1	TRBD1	few	TRBJ2-1	CASKGQGDLNNEQFF	TGCGCCAGCAAAGGACAGGGGGACTTGAATAATGAGCAGTTCTTC
TRBV6-2/TRBV6-3	TRBD2	once	TRBJ2-1	CASSSTSGWNNEQFF	TGTGCCAGCAGTTCGACTAGCGGGTGGAACAATGAGCAGTTCTTC
TRBV29-1	-	many	TRBJ2-3	CSVDERQTQYF	TGCAGCGTTGATGAGAGACAGACGCAGTATTTT
TRBV7-2	TRBD2	many	TRBJ2-3	CASRTSGETATQYF	TGTGCCAGCAGAACTAGCGGGGAGACGGCTACGCAGTATTTT
TRBV5-1	-	few	TRBJ2-2	CASGLKNTGELFF	TGCGCCAGCGGCCTAAAGAACACCGGGGAGCTGTTTTTT
TRBV20-1	-	-	TRBJ2-3	CSAYLTGGTDTQYF	TGCAGTGCTTACCTGACTGGGGGCACAGATACGCAGTATTTT
TRBV5-1	-	-	TRBJ1-2	CASSSGANYGHTF	TGCGCCAGCAGCTCCGGGGCCAACTATGGCCACACCTTC
TRBV30	-	many	TRBJ1-5	CALTMGTSNQPQHF	TGTGCCTTGACGATGGGCACCTCAAATCAGCCCCAGCATTTT
TRBV7-9	-	-	TRBJ1-1	CASQKVRAGGDTDTEAFF	TGTGCCAGCCAAAAGGTTCGGGCCGGGGGGGACACAGACACTGAAGCTTTCTTT
TRBV7-8	-	many	TRBJ1-6	CASSLENPRDSPLHF	TGTGCCAGCAGCTTAGAAAACCCCCGGGATTCACCCCTCCACTTT
TRBV30	-	-	TRBJ1-1	CAWDRTNTEAFF	TGTGCCTGGGACAGGACAAACACTGAAGCTTTCTTT
TRBV5-1	TRBD1	few	TRBJ1-1	CASSQDRGRVTEAFF	TGCGCCAGCAGCCAGGACAGGGGGCGCGTCACTGAAGCTTTCTTT
TRBV4-2	-	many	TRBJ1-2	CASSQDRGGPRGYTF	TGTGCCAGCAGCCAAGATAGGGGGGGGCCGAGAGGCTACACCTTC
TRBV7-6	TRBD1	many	TRBJ2-7	CASSLAQGQGAHEQYF	TGTGCCAGCAGCTTAGCGCAGGGACAGGGGGCCCACGAGCAGTACTTC
TRBV10-2	-	-	TRBJ1-1	CASSVAGEAFF	TGCGCCAGCAGTGTGGCAGGGGAAGCTTTCTTT
TRBV7-2	-	many	TRBJ2-1	CASSLAGWDNEQFF	TGTGCCAGCAGCTTAGCTGGGTGGGATAATGAGCAGTTCTTC
TRBV5-1	TRBD1	many	TRBJ1-1	CASSLAGGQRGNTEAFF	TGCGCCAGCAGCTTGGCAGGGGGCCAGAGGGGTAACACTGAAGCTTTCTTT
TRBV5-1	TRBD1	-	TRBJ2-5	CASSLMTGPKETQYF	TGCGCCAGCAGCTTGATGACAGGGCCTAAAGAGACCCAGTACTTC
TRBV5-1	-	many	TRBJ2-5	CASSLEREETQYF	TGTGCCAGCAGCTTAGAAAGGGAAGAGACCCAGTACTTC
TRBV2	-	-	TRBJ2-2	CASSEARDGELFF	TGTGCCAGCAGTGAAGCGCGGGACGGGGAGCTGTTTTTT
TRBV20-1	TRBD2	-	TRBJ2-1	CGAAGTSGSSSCNEQFF	TGCGGTGCCGCCGGGACTAGCGGGTCAAGCTCCTGCAATGAGCAGTTCTTC